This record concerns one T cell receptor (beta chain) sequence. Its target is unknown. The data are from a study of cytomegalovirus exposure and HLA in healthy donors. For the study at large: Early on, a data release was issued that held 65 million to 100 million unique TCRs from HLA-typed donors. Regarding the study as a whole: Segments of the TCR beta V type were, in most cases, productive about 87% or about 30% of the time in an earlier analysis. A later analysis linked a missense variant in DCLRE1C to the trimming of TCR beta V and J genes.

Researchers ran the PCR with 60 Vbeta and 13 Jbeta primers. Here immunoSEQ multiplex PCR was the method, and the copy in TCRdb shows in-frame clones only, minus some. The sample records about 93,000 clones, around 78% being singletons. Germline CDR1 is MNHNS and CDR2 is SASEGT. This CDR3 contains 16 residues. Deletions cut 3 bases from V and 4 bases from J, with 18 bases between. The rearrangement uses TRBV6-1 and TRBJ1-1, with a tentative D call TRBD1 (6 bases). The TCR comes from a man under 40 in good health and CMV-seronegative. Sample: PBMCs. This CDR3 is CASSEGQGLFSTEAFF. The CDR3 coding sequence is TGTGCCAGCAGTGAGGGGCAGGGGCTCTTTTCCACTGAAGCTTTCTTT.